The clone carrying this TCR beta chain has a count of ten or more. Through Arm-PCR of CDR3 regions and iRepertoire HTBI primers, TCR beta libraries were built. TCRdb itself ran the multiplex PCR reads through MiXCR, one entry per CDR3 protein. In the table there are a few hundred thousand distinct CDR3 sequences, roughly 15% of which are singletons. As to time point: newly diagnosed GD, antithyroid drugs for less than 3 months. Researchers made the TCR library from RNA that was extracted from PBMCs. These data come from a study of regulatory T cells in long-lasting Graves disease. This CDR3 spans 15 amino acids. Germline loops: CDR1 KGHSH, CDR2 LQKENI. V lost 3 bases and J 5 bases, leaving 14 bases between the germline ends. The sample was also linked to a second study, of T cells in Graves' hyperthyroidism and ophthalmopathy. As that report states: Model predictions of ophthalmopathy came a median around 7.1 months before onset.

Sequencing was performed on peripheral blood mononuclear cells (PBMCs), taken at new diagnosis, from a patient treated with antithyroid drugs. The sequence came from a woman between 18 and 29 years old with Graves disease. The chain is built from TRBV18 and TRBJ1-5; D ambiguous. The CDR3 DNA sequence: TGTGCCAGCTCACCTGGTTCGTCCCTTTATCAGCCCCAGCATTTT. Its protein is CASSPGSSLYQPQHF.